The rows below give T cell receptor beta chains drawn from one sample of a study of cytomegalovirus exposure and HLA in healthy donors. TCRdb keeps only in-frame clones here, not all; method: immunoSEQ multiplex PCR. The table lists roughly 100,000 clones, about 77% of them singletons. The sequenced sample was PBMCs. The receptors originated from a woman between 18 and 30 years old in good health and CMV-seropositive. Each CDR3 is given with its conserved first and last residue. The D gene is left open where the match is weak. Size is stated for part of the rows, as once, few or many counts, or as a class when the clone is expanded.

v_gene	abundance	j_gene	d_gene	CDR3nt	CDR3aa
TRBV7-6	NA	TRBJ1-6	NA	TGTGCCAGCAGCTTGACCCCGGGGAATTCACCCCTCCACTTT	CASSLTPGNSPLHF
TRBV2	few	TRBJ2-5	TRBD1	TGTGCCAGCAGTGTAGGGACAGGGAAAGAGACCCAGTACTTC	CASSVGTGKETQYF
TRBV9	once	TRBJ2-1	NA	TGTGCCAGCAGCGTACTAGTGGAGGATGAGCAGTTCTTC	CASSVLVEDEQFF
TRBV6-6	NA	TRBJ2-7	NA	TGTGCCAGCAGATTAACAGCCGTGGAAATGTACTTC	CASRLTAVEMYF
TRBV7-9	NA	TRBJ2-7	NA	TGTGCCAGCAGCTTAGTTACAGGGACGAACGAGCAGTACTTC	CASSLVTGTNEQYF
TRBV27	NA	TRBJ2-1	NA	TGTGCCAGCAGTTCAACCGGTTTCTACAATGAGCAGTTCTTC	CASSSTGFYNEQFF
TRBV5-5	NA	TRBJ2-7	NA	TGTGCCAGCAGCTTCCACACCAGCGGGACAAGATCCTACGAGCAGTACTTC	CASSFHTSGTRSYEQYF
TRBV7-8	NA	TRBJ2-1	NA	TGTGCCAGCAGCTTCTTCCGGACAGCCTACAATGAGCAGTTCTTC	CASSFFRTAYNEQFF
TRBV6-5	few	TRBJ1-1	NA	TGTGCCAGCAGTTACTCGGCGGGAGAAGCTTTCTTT	CASSYSAGEAFF
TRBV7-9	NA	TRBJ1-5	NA	TGTGCCAGCAGCCACGGAACAGGTAATCAGCCCCAGCATTTT	CASSHGTGNQPQHF
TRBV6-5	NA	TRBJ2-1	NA	TGTGCCAGCAGTCGCGCCATCGTATCGAGACAGTTCTTC	CASSRAIVSRQFF
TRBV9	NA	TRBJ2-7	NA	TGTGCCAGCAGCGTCGGTATGGGACAAGGCTACGAGCAGTACTTC	CASSVGMGQGYEQYF
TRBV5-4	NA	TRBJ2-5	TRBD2	TGTGCCAGCAGCCTCACTAGCGGGGGACCACAAGAGACCCAGTACTTC	CASSLTSGGPQETQYF
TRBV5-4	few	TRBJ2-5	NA	TGTGCCAGCAGCCAAGTAGCGCCGACAGAGACCCAGTACTTC	CASSQVAPTETQYF
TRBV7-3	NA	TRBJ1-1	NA	TGTGCCAGCAGCTTAAAGGGGGTTGCTGAAGCTTTCTTT	CASSLKGVAEAFF
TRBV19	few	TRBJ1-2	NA	TGTGCCAGTAGTATATTGGGCCGGGATTATGGCTACACCTTC	CASSILGRDYGYTF
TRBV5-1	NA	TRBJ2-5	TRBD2	TGCGCCAGCAGCGCCCAACCAGCGGGGGGGCAGGAGACCCAGTACTTC	CASSAQPAGGQETQYF
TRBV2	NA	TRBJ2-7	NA	TGTGCCAGCAGGGCGCCCCGGGACACGTATTACGAGCAGTACTTC	CASRAPRDTYYEQYF
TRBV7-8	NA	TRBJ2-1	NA	TGTGCCAGCAGCTTACTCTACGATGAGCAGTTCTTC	CASSLLYDEQFF
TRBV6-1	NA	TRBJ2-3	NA	TGTGCCAGCAGTGAAGCGAGGGTTTTACGACACACAGATACGCAGTATTTT	CASSEARVLRHTDTQYF
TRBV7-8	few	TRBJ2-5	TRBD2	TGTGCCAGCAGCTTAGTTGGACTAGGAGAGACCCAGTACTTC	CASSLVGLGETQYF
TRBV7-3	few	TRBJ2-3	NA	TGTGCCAGCAGCGACCAGGGGCCCGGCACGCAGTATTTT	CASSDQGPGTQYF
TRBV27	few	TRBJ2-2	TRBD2	TGTGCCAGCAGTTTGACTAGCGGGAGGGCCGGGGAGCTGTTTTTT	CASSLTSGRAGELFF
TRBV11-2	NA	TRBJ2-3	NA	TGTGCCAGCACCTACGGGGGAATTAGCGATACGCAGTATTTT	CASTYGGISDTQYF
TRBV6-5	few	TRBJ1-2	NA	TGTGCCAGCAGTTACTCGAACGCGGAAGATAGCTATGGCTACACCTTC	CASSYSNAEDSYGYTF
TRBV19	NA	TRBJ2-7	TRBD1	TGTGCCAGTAGCTGGGGGACAGCAGTACACGAGCAGTACTTC	CASSWGTAVHEQYF
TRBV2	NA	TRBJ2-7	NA	TGTGCCAGCAGTGAAAGAGGTGCGCTCTACGAGCAGTACTTC	CASSERGALYEQYF
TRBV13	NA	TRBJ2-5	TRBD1	TGTGCCAGCAGCTACAGGGGTGACAAGGAGGAGACCCAGTACTTC	CASSYRGDKEETQYF
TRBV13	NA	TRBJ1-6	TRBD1	TGTGCCAGCAGCTTACCGACGGGACAGGGGGATTCACCCCTCCACTTT	CASSLPTGQGDSPLHF
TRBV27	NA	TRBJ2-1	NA	TGTGCCAGCAGATCCTGGGAAGGGGGGGTAAATGAGCAGTTCTTC	CASRSWEGGVNEQFF
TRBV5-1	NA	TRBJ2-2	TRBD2	TGCGCCAGCAGGCGGACTAGCGGGAGCGCGAACACCGGGGAGCTGTTTTTT	CASRRTSGSANTGELFF
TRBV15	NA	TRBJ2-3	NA	TGTGCCACCAGCAGAGTTGGCTTCACAGATACGCAGTATTTT	CATSRVGFTDTQYF
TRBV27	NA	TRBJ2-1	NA	TGTGCCAGCAGTTTATCGAGCTACAATGAGCAGTTCTTC	CASSLSSYNEQFF
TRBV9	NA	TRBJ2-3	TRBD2	TGTGCCAGCAGCGTAGAGGCTAGCGGGGATGGAGATACGCAGTATTTT	CASSVEASGDGDTQYF
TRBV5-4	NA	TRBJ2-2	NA	TGTGCCAGCAGCCCACAGGGCGGATACACCGGGGAGCTGTTTTTT	CASSPQGGYTGELFF
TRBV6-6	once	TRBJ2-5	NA	TGTGCCAGCAGTTACCTTAGTTCGGAGACCCAGTACTTC	CASSYLSSETQYF
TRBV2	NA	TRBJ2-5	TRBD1	TGTGCCAGCAGGAAACAGGGGGCTGGCGGAGCCCAAGAGACCCAGTACTTC	CASRKQGAGGAQETQYF
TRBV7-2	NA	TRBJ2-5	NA	TGTGCCAGCAGCCGCCAGGCCTTGGGAGAGACCCAGTACTTC	CASSRQALGETQYF
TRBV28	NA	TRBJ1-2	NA	TGTGCCAGCAGTTTTCAGGGGATCGGTTATGGTTACACCTTC	CASSFQGIGYGYTF
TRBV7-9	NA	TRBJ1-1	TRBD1	TGTGCCAGCAGCCAACAGGGGTTGGGGAACACTGAAGCTTTCTTT	CASSQQGLGNTEAFF